The T cell receptor beta chain under discussion was sequenced for a study of blood T cells in healthy people across ages. Sample-barcoded 5' priming and a J-beta primer mix drove a second PCR of 7 to 11 cycles. A single record per CDR3 protein comes from TCRdb applying MiXCR to the 5' RACE reads. The sample consists of more than 1,400,000 distinct CDR3 sequences, around two fifths of them appearing once. CDR1 and CDR2 from the germline V gene are SNHLY and FYNNEI. This CDR3 is 12 amino acids long. This rearrangement joins TRBV2 to TRBJ2-3, with TRBD2 matching 7 bases. Sequenced sample: blood. This sequence was found in a woman aged 18-30 years in good health. The CDR3 DNA follows: TGTGCTAGACGGGGGGTGACAGATACGCAGTATTTT. The encoded protein is CARRGVTDTQYF.